The 6 T cell receptor beta chains below were found in one sample sequenced in a study of blood T cells in healthy people across ages. Together with a sample-barcoded 5' primer, a J-beta primer mix was included in a second PCR lasting roughly 6 to 12 cycles. Each CDR3 protein gets one entry after TCRdb re-called the 5' RACE reads with MiXCR. The table includes approximately 700,000 distinct CDR3 sequences, about 30% detected once. The specimen sequenced was blood. The source of these receptors is a woman older than 75 in good health.

The chain couples TRBV6-4 to TRBJ2-3; D is unresolved. The CDR3 has 13 residues. Germline CDR1 is MRHNA and CDR2 is SNTAGT. Trimming pared 2 bases from V and 2 bases from J, leaving 5 bases between. DNA for the CDR3: TGTGCCAGCAGTGACACCACCACAGATACGCAGTATTTT. It is translated as CASSDTTTDTQYF.

In its sample, this clonotype was seen many times. The rearrangement links TRBV6-2 or TRBV6-3 to TRBJ2-1; 7 bases fit TRBD2. Trimming took 2 bases from V and 8 from J; bases not matched to a gene: 0. Germline CDR1 is MNHEY and CDR2 is SVGEGT. This CDR3 has 12 residues. CDR3 sequence: CASSYGRDEQFF. As DNA, the CDR3 is TGTGCCAGCAGTTACGGGAGGGATGAGCAGTTCTTC.

As to this clonotype: An end of the junction differs from the germline gene, which may be a read error. The chain uses TRBV7-3 and TRBJ1-1; weak D call: TRBD1 (6 bases). The CDR3 is made up of 15 amino acids. Germline V gene data show CDR1 as SGHTA and CDR2 as FQGTGA. The CDR3, as DNA: TGTGCCAGTAGCTGGGGTCGAGGGGGAATTACTGAAGCTTTCTTT. This translates into CASSWGRGGITEAFF.

This clonotype occurred once. Given a much more abundant clone one base away, this may be a read error. The chain uses TRBV5-6 and TRBJ1-2; D perhaps matches TRBD1 (6 bases). CDR3 length equals 14 residues. V lost 1 base and J 7 bases, leaving 14 bases between the germline ends. CDR1 is SGHDT and CDR2 is YYEEEE in the germline V gene. CDR3 amino acids: CASSLNRVGIGYTF. CDR3 coding DNA: TGTGCCAGCAGCTTGAACAGGGTGGGCATTGGCTACACCTTC.

This clonotype was observed a single time. A much larger clone sits a single nucleotide away, making a read error possible. The rearrangement links TRBV13 to TRBJ2-4; the D gene could be TRBD1 or TRBD2 (5 bases each). The CDR3 has 16 amino acids. The germline gives CDR1 PRHDT, CDR2 FYEKMQ (reference sequence). The CDR3 protein is CVSSSDEGKAKNIQYF. CDR3 nucleotides: TGTGTCAGCAGCTCAGACGAGGGGAAGGCCAAAAACATTCAGTACTTC.

This clonotype was seen ten or more times. The chain links TRBV5-5 to TRBJ2-5, with TRBD2 matching over 9 bases. Trimming at V came to 4 bases and at J to 5 bases, leaving 12 bases not matched to a gene. The CDR3 has 16 amino acids. Germline CDR1 reads SGHKS; CDR2 reads YYEKEE (reference sequence). The CDR3 reads CASSPVAAGGSETQYF. The CDR3 nucleotides read TGTGCCAGCAGCCCGGTTGCAGCGGGGGGTTCGGAGACCCAGTACTTC.